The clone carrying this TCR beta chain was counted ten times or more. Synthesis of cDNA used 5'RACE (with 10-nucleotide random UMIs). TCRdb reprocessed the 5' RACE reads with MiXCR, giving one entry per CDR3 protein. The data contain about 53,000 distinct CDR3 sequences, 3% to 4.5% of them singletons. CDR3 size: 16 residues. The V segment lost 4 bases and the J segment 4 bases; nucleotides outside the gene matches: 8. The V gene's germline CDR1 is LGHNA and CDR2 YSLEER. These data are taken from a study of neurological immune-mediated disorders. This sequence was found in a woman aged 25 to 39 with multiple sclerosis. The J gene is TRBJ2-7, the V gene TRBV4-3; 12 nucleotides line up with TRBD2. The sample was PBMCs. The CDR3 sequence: CASSRDSTSGRYEQYF. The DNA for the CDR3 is TGCGCCAGCAGCCGGGACTCGACTAGCGGGAGATACGAGCAGTACTTC.